Listed below are T cell receptor beta chains from one sample, sequenced in a study of T cell repertoires in aging, cancer and after chemotherapy. TCRdb re-called the multiplex PCR reads through MiXCR, storing one row per CDR3 protein. The sample has approximately 13,000 distinct CDR3 sequences; 21% are singletons. The sequenced material came from blood. The receptors were gathered from a human donor in good health. Each CDR3 is given with its conserved first and last residue. D genes are given only for firm matches. Only part of the rows carry a size: once, few, many, or a class if the clone is expanded.

abundance	d_gene	v_gene	j_gene	CDR3nt	CDR3aa
NA	TRBD1	TRBV5-1	TRBJ2-2	TGCGCCAGCAGTCAAGACAGGGGGGACACCGAGGAGCTGTTTTTT	CASSQDRGDTEELFF
few	TRBD2	TRBV10-3	TRBJ2-1	TGTGCCATCAGTATCTCTGGGGGGGACAATGAGCAGTTCTTC	CAISISGGDNEQFF
NA	NA	TRBV6-2/TRBV6-3	TRBJ1-1	TGTGCCAGCACTGCAGGGGTGCGGGCTTTCTTT	CASTAGVRAFF
NA	NA	TRBV20-1	TRBJ1-1	TGCAGTGCTAATCCAGGGACCACTGAAGCTTTCTTT	CSANPGTTEAFF
NA	TRBD1	TRBV20-1	TRBJ1-6	TGCAGTGCTTGGGACAGGGACCATTCACCCCTCCACTTT	CSAWDRDHSPLHF
NA	NA	TRBV7-2	TRBJ2-1	TGTGCCAGCAATTCCGGGACACCTGGAGGGGAGCAGTTCTTC	CASNSGTPGGEQFF
NA	NA	TRBV5-8	TRBJ1-2	TGTGCCAGCAGCCCCCGGTCTCCGGGGTATGGCTACACCTTC	CASSPRSPGYGYTF
medium-sized	TRBD1	TRBV6-4	TRBJ2-6	TGTGCCAGCAGCGGGACAGGGTCTGGGGCCAACGTCCTGACTTTC	CASSGTGSGANVLTF
NA	NA	TRBV5-6	TRBJ1-6	TGTGCCAGCAGCTTGGGGAACTCCTATAATTCACCCCTCCACTTT	CASSLGNSYNSPLHF
medium-sized	TRBD1	TRBV6-5	TRBJ2-7	TGTGCCAGCACCAACAGGGGAATTGGCTACGAGCAGTACTTC	CASTNRGIGYEQYF
NA	TRBD2	TRBV5-6	TRBJ2-1	TGTGCCAGCAGCTACCAAGGACTAGCGGGGGGTGTTGATGAGCAGTTCTTC	CASSYQGLAGGVDEQFF
medium-sized	NA	TRBV29-1	TRBJ2-1	TGCAGCGTGCCAAAGCGGGTCGACAATGAGCAGTTCTTC	CSVPKRVDNEQFF
medium-sized	NA	TRBV30	TRBJ1-5	TGTGCCTGGGGGGGGATAGATAGCAATCAGCCCCAGCATTTT	CAWGGIDSNQPQHF
medium-sized	NA	TRBV6-6	TRBJ1-1	TGTGCCAGCGAGGAGGGACAGAACACTGAAGCTTTCTTT	CASEEGQNTEAFF
few	TRBD1	TRBV10-3	TRBJ2-5	TGTGCCATCAGGGAGACAGGGAAAGAGACCCAGTACTTC	CAIRETGKETQYF
NA	TRBD1	TRBV11-2	TRBJ2-1	TGTGCCAGCAGTTCAACCGGGACAGAGAGATGGAATGAGCAGTTCTTC	CASSSTGTERWNEQFF
NA	NA	TRBV7-3	TRBJ1-5	TGTGCCAGCAACCCGCTGACAGGATCCCAGCCCCAGCATTTT	CASNPLTGSQPQHF
medium-sized	NA	TRBV11-1	TRBJ2-7	TGTGCCAGCAGCTCATGGGGGCTCGAGCAGTACTTC	CASSSWGLEQYF
NA	NA	TRBV7-2	TRBJ1-1	TGTGCCAGCAGCTTCCGGGGGAACACTGAAGCTTTCTTT	CASSFRGNTEAFF
few	TRBD1	TRBV20-1	TRBJ1-4	TGCAGTGCTAGATCCCGGACAGGGGATGAAAAACTGTTTTTT	CSARSRTGDEKLFF
medium-sized	NA	TRBV27	TRBJ1-2	TGTGCCAGCAGTTTTAGTTTGAACAGGGCGTTCTATGGCTACACCTTC	CASSFSLNRAFYGYTF
few	NA	TRBV4-1	TRBJ2-2	TGCGCCAGCAGCCGAGACAGGAACACCGGGGAGCTGTTTTTT	CASSRDRNTGELFF
medium-sized	TRBD1	TRBV27	TRBJ2-7	TGTGCCAGCAGTCCGAGACAGGGGTCCTACGAGCAGTACTTC	CASSPRQGSYEQYF
many	TRBD1	TRBV7-2	TRBJ2-5	TGTGCCAGCAGCTTAAACAGGGGCACCCCTCAAGAGACCCAGTACTTC	CASSLNRGTPQETQYF
NA	TRBD1	TRBV6-5	TRBJ1-2	TGTGCCAGCAGTAGGGGGACAGGGGGGCTGATAAACTATGGCTACACCTTC	CASSRGTGGLINYGYTF
medium-sized	NA	TRBV7-2	TRBJ1-6	TGTGCCAGCAGCGGCACCGGGACAACATATAATTCACCCCTCCACTTT	CASSGTGTTYNSPLHF
many	NA	TRBV27	TRBJ1-4	TGTGCCAGCAGTTTAGTGGGGGCAACTAATGAAAAACTGTTTTTT	CASSLVGATNEKLFF
few	NA	TRBV20-1	TRBJ2-5	TGCAGTGCGAACAACCCCCTGCGAGCGGCCCAAGAGACCCAGTACTTC	CSANNPLRAAQETQYF
medium-sized	NA	TRBV30	TRBJ2-2	TGTGCCTGGAATAGGGGGTCTAACACCGGGGAGCTGTTTTTT	CAWNRGSNTGELFF
NA	TRBD1	TRBV12-3/TRBV12-4	TRBJ2-3	TGTGCCAGCAGCCGCGGACAGGGGGCTTTATTAGATACGCAGTATTTT	CASSRGQGALLDTQYF
few	TRBD1	TRBV12-5	TRBJ2-7	TGTGCTAGTGGTTTGGCGGCAGGGGGCTTCGCCTACGAGCAGTACTTC	CASGLAAGGFAYEQYF
few	NA	TRBV5-5	TRBJ1-5	TGTGCCAGCAGCTTGTGGCGCTCGACAGGCGCTGGTAGCAATCAGCCCCAGCATTTT	CASSLWRSTGAGSNQPQHF
NA	NA	TRBV9	TRBJ1-2	TGTGCCAGCAGCGCCGACTTCTATGGCTACACCTTC	CASSADFYGYTF
NA	NA	TRBV5-4	TRBJ1-1	TGTGCCAGCAGCTTGACAGGTGGGAGGACTGAAGCTTTCTTT	CASSLTGGRTEAFF
NA	NA	TRBV10-3	TRBJ2-2	TGTGCCATCAGCCTCATGGCCGCCTCGAGCACCGGGGAGCTGTTTTTT	CAISLMAASSTGELFF
medium-sized	NA	TRBV18	TRBJ1-1	TGTGCCAGCTCACCACAAAACACTGAAGCTTTCTTT	CASSPQNTEAFF
NA	TRBD1	TRBV6-5	TRBJ1-3	TGTGCCCGCTTATTCTCCGGGACAGCTGGAAACACCATATATTTT	CARLFSGTAGNTIYF
few	NA	TRBV4-3	TRBJ1-6	TGCGCCAGCAGCCAAGTCAGAAACTCCTATAATTCACCCCTCCACTTT	CASSQVRNSYNSPLHF
medium-sized	TRBD1	TRBV29-1	TRBJ1-2	TGCAGCGTTGAAGGGACGACAGGGGGCGAACCGGGAGATGGCTACACCTTC	CSVEGTTGGEPGDGYTF
many	NA	TRBV7-2	TRBJ2-5	TGTGCCAGCGGTTCCCGGCGACAAGAGACCCAGTACTTC	CASGSRRQETQYF
NA	NA	TRBV12-3/TRBV12-4	TRBJ2-7	TGTGCCAGCAGTTTGGGGGGGCGCGACGAGCAGTACTTC	CASSLGGRDEQYF
NA	NA	TRBV5-1	TRBJ1-1	TGCGCCAGCAGCTTTTCCGTCGTAGGGAACACTGAAGCTTTCTTT	CASSFSVVGNTEAFF
many	TRBD1	TRBV13	TRBJ1-2	TGTGCCAGCAGCTCTACCCGACAGGGGGCGGTCTATGGCTACACCTTC	CASSSTRQGAVYGYTF
many	NA	TRBV7-2	TRBJ1-1	TGTGCCAGCAACCGACAGGCACAGAACACTGAAGCTTTCTTT	CASNRQAQNTEAFF
medium-sized	NA	TRBV27	TRBJ2-7	TGTGCCAGCAGAACGGCCAGGGGAAGCGAGCAGTACTTC	CASRTARGSEQYF
many	NA	TRBV5-5	TRBJ1-5	TGTGCCAGCAGCTTTAGGGGCGGTCTTAATGACAATCAGCCCCAGCATTTT	CASSFRGGLNDNQPQHF
many	NA	TRBV7-9	TRBJ1-3	TGTGCCAGCAGCTTAGGATCGGGAAACACCATATATTTT	CASSLGSGNTIYF
many	TRBD1	TRBV7-9	TRBJ1-1	TGTGCCAGCAGCTTAGGGACAGGGAGTGGCACTGAAGCTTTCTTT	CASSLGTGSGTEAFF
NA	NA	TRBV19	TRBJ2-5	TGTGCCAGTAGTCCAGCCGTAGGAGCGAGGGGTGCGGAGACCCAGTACTTC	CASSPAVGARGAETQYF
few	TRBD1	TRBV12-3/TRBV12-4	TRBJ2-7	TGTGCCAGCAGTCAACCGACAGGGGGGGCCTACGAGCAGTACTTC	CASSQPTGGAYEQYF
many	NA	TRBV5-4	TRBJ1-6	TGTGCCAGCAGCTTGCAAAATTTCAGGGGAGATTCACCCCTCCACTTT	CASSLQNFRGDSPLHF
medium-sized	NA	TRBV7-2	TRBJ2-1	TGTGCCAGCAGCTTAATGCTAGTTCCCTGGGAGCAGTTCTTC	CASSLMLVPWEQFF
NA	TRBD1	TRBV20-1	TRBJ1-1	TGCAGTGCTAGTGGACAGGGGGCGAACACTGAAGCTTTCTTT	CSASGQGANTEAFF
medium-sized	NA	TRBV30	TRBJ1-6	TGTGCCTGGAAAACAGGGATCCCCCCTACTTATAATTCACCCCTCCACTTT	CAWKTGIPPTYNSPLHF
medium-sized	TRBD1	TRBV6-1	TRBJ1-6	TGTGCCAGCAGTGAAAGGGGACAGAGGAATTCACCCCTCCACTTT	CASSERGQRNSPLHF